The T cell receptor (beta chain) described here comes from a study of beta chain features in type 1 diabetes. Study-wide context: Healthy donors resembled patients in age, gender and cell yields. Study results and caveats: In these data, an HLA type influence on TCRB rearrangement remained unresolved. Shorter TCRB CDR3s, moderately but significantly so, marked every one of the four CD4+ subsets in Type 1 diabetes patients.

The study reverse transcribed the entire isolated RNA, so it sequenced expressed TCRB transcripts. Regulatory, naive and central memory T cell samples averaged approximately 3.9 million reads. The table came from immunoSEQ multiplex PCR; TCRdb's copy has only in-frame clones and leaves some out. The sample includes about 340,000 clones, less than 15% seen only once; the top ten take roughly 0.015%. With regard to this clone: The target antigen is unknown.

The sample consisted of naive CD4+ T cells from blood. This TCR derives from a woman under 30 with type 1 diabetes.

The CDR3 DNA follows: TGTGCCAGCTCACCAGGGGAGGCGGGTTCCTACAATGAGCAGTTCTTC. This sequence encodes CASSPGEAGSYNEQFF. The chain carries TRBV18 and TRBJ2-1, with D possibly TRBD2 on 6 matching bases. CDR1 is KGHSH and CDR2 is LQKENI in the germline V gene. V was pared by 2 bases and J by 1 base, with 12 bases between. CDR3 length: 16 residues.